The present T cell receptor beta chain was sequenced within a study of regulatory T cells in long-lasting Graves disease. As to time point: newly diagnosed GD, antithyroid drugs for less than 3 months. Construction of the TCR library relied on RNA isolated from PBMCs. Germline V gives CDR1 MNHEY, CDR2 SVGEGT. CDR3 length: 15 residues. With 5 bases clipped from V and 8 bases from J, the junction kept 10 bases outside the gene matches. On this clonotype itself: What it recognizes is unknown.

Through Arm-PCR of CDR3 regions and iRepertoire HTBI primers, TCR beta libraries were built. Using its own MiXCR run on the multiplex PCR reads, TCRdb lists one record per CDR3 protein. The sample has approximately 400,000 distinct CDR3 sequences; about 16% are singletons. Findings and caveats of the study: Compared with new cases, persistent Graves' patients showed reduced TCR diversity.

The sample was also linked to a second study, of T cells in Graves' hyperthyroidism and ophthalmopathy.

This receptor was taken from a woman in her twenties or thirties with Graves disease. This material consisted of peripheral blood mononuclear cells (PBMCs), taken at new diagnosis, from a patient treated with antithyroid drugs. The chain employs TRBV6-2 or TRBV6-3 and TRBJ2-1; 9 bases line up with TRBD2. CDR3 loop: CASSDWLAGSDEQFF. The CDR3 DNA sequence: TGTGCCAGCAGTGACTGGCTAGCGGGATCAGATGAGCAGTTCTTC.